One T cell receptor beta chain is described in this entry. Its target is unknown. This entry comes from a study of CD8+CD57+ T cells in acquired aplastic anemia. In the study overall: Sorting CD4+ and CD8+ cells gave DNA averaging about 3.1 ug.

Genomic DNA provided the template from which TCR beta VDJ and CDR3 profiles were obtained. TCRdb recomputed calls from the reads with MiXCR, one row per CDR3 protein. The sample comprises more than 100,000 distinct CDR3 sequences, around two fifths of which are singletons, and 8.4% rests with the top ten. With 6 bases clipped from V and 9 bases from J, the junction kept 7 bases outside the gene matches. This CDR3 spans 14 amino acids. Per germline, CDR1 DFQATT and CDR2 SNEGSKA (reference sequence). Study results and limitations: The number of CD8+ CDR3 sequences shared by patients and controls was under 35. The CD8+ Simpson's diversity of patients and controls was not significantly different.

The sample consisted of sorted CD4+, CD8+, or CD8+CD57+ T cells (not recorded which) from PBMCs. This chain connects TRBV20-1 to TRBJ2-1; 14 bases fit TRBD2. This TCR derives from a human donor in good health, serving as a control. The CDR3 here is CSALLGLAGVEQFF. CDR3 bases: TGCAGTGCCCTATTGGGACTAGCGGGAGTTGAGCAGTTCTTC.